This TCR beta chain was recovered during a study of T cell clones after liver transplantation (dated by TCRdb to about 2019). About the study as a whole: ITN030ST, the source of the samples, was a randomized trial that attempted immunosuppression withdrawal within 2 years of liver transplantation. Donor-reactive T cell clones were identified using TCRbeta sequencing after a pre-transplant mixed lymphocyte reaction and were then followed in post-transplant blood. Third party-reactive TCRbeta sequences from pre-transplant MLRs were also identified as an antigen-independent comparator for donor-reactive sequences. Three of the eight recipients were HCV-positive; the others were transplanted for non-autoimmune, non-viral indications. No induction therapy was given to the subjects, and standard immunosuppression was administered until randomization at 12-24 months post-transplant. Tolerance was defined as complete immunosuppression withdrawal for at least one year with no rise in liver enzymes beyond twice the upper limit of normal. Blood samples were collected pre-transplant, pre-randomization before withdrawal, and post-randomization after either complete withdrawal or failed withdrawal. The studied cohort comprised 8 liver transplant recipients, 3 classified as tolerant and 5 as non-tolerant.

In the case of this clone: The antigen this receptor binds is unknown. No base-level quality is on record; no much larger clone is a single base apart.

Here is what the overall study found, with its caveats: A greater decline was seen for donor-reactive sequences than for third party-reactive sequences, suggesting partial antigen-specific deletion unrelated to withdrawal success. The conclusions were preliminary, being limited by small, heterogeneous patient numbers and by non-standardized post-transplant time points. When repertoire turnover was taken into account, detection of donor-reactive sequences was significantly reduced in 7 of 8 subjects for CD4 and in 8 of 8 subjects for CD8. In a couple of subjects, low numbers of available donor cells limited the measurable donor-reactive repertoire. Circulating donor-reactive CD4 TCRbeta sequences fell significantly post-transplant in most of the 8 subjects, irrespective of tolerance or HCV status. Because allograft tissue specimens were not available, migration of donor-reactive T cells into the graft, rather than deletion, may have occurred.

Thawed unstimulated PBMCs were stained for CD3, CD4 and CD8 and FACS-sorted into CD3+CD4+ and CD3+CD8+ populations. Randomization to immunosuppression withdrawal applied to every one of the 8 studied subjects. The Qiagen DNeasy Blood and Tissue Kit was used for genomic DNA isolation. Frozen genomic DNA underwent high-throughput TCRbeta CDR3 sequencing by immunoSEQ, including PCR amplification, mapping, bias correction and internal controls. Per the source publication's procedure: Productive rearrangements were retained, and unique TCRbeta sequences were defined by the CDR3 nucleotide sequence together with the V and J gene. For a sequence to be called donor-reactive, it needed a frequency of at least 0.01% and at least 5-fold expansion in CFSE-low cells compared with unstimulated pre-transplant cells. Per-subject minimum frequency thresholds, based on the lowest-template unstimulated sample, ensured at least 90% detection power. Jensen-Shannon divergence between the top 1000 TCRbeta sequences post-transplant and pre-transplant was used to measure repertoire turnover. Two-sided Fisher's exact tests were used to test for changes in the detection of donor-reactive sequences. TCRdb limited this immuneACCESS table to in-frame rearrangements with V and J called. A share of clones is missing; checked studies link under half to unresolved V genes, and the rest is unexplained. V, J and clone size reflect that table, while D and trimming were determined from the DNA. The sample data list under 55,000 clones, and around 84% of these were observed just once. The leading ten clones occupy 2% to 3% of the sample.

Sample: CD4+ T cells from blood, taken 24 months after liver transplant. The clonotype comes from a human patient who received a liver transplant. In patients who had a transplant, some T cells may come from the graft donor.

This receptor has the CDR3 CASSDPPGGAQGEQYF. The DNA sequence is as follows: TGTGCCAGCAGCGACCCGCCCGGGGGGGCGCAGGGCGAGCAGTACTTC. The rearrangement joined TRBV7-2 to TRBJ2-7; 8 middle bases align to TRBD2. Spanning cysteine to phenylalanine, the CDR3 consists of 16 amino acids. The DNA shown is the 48-base CDR3, in frame from base 1. V is cut back by 5 bases and J by 6 bases, with 15 bases in the junction unmatched. In the germline V gene, CDR1 corresponds to SGHTA and CDR2 to FQGNSA.